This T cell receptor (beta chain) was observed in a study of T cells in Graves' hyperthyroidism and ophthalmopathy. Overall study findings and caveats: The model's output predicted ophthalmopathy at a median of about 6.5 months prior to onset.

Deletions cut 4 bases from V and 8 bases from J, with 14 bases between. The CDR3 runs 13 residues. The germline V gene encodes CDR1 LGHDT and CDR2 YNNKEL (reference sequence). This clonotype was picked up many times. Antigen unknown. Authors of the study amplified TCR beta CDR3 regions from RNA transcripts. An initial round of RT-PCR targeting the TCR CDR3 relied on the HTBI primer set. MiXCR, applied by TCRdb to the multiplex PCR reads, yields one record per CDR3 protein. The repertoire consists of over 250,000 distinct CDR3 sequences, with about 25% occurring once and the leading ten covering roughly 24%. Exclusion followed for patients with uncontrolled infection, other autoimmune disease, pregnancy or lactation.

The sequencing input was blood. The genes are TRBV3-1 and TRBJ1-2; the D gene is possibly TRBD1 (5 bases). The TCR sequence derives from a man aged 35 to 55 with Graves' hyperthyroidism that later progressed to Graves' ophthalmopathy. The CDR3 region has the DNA TGTGCCAGCAGCCCCCCAGGGCGAGGGGGCTACACCTTC. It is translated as CASSPPGRGGYTF.